The 5 T cell receptor beta chains below were found in one sample sequenced in a study of blood T cell repertoires in COVID-19. Assay used: immunoSEQ multiplex PCR; TCRdb lists only in-frame clones, some missing. Of fewer than 250,000 clones listed, just over 85% are singletons. Sequencing used peripheral blood. Receptors were obtained from a man aged 45-60 years with acute or convalescent COVID-19.

This chain connects TRBV2 to TRBJ1-1; D call uncertain. Looked up from germline, CDR1 is SNHLY and CDR2 is FYNNEI. The ends were cut back, 5 bases at V and 1 base at J, with 11 bases in the middle. The CDR3 consists of 14 residues. Here the CDR3 reads CASSSLSGNTEAFF. The CDR3 DNA reads TGTGCCAGCAGTTCGCTCAGTGGGAACACTGAAGCTTTCTTT.

This chain links TRBV3-1 (or the pseudogene TRBV3-2) with TRBJ1-3; TRBD1 agrees at 7 bases. This CDR3 contains 18 residues. The germline V gene has CDR1 LGHDT and CDR2 YNNKEL (reference sequence). J gave up 0 bases and V 6 bases, and 14 bases lay outside the gene matches. The CDR3: CASRPTGTALLSGNTIYF. DNA for the CDR3: TGTGCCAGCAGACCTACCGGGACAGCGCTCCTCTCTGGAAACACCATATATTTT.

The chain recombines TRBV7-8 with TRBJ1-5; no reliable D call. Germline V gene data show CDR1 as SGHVS and CDR2 as FQNEAQ. Trimming stripped 2 bases from V and 0 bases from J, with 8 bases between. This CDR3 region has 15 residues. Here the CDR3 DNA reads TGTGCCAGCAGCTTAAGGCGGGATAGCAATCAGCCCCAGCATTTT. Its protein product is CASSLRRDSNQPQHF.

This rearrangement joins TRBV18 to TRBJ1-5; D is possibly TRBD1 (5 bases). The CDR3 contains 14 residues. The V gene's germline CDR1 is KGHSH and CDR2 LQKENI. With 5 bases removed from V and 7 bases from J, the gap between germline ends came to 15 bases. The CDR3 spells CASSGARLGQPQHF. In DNA form, the CDR3 reads TGTGCCAGCTCAGGGGCGAGGTTGGGCCAGCCCCAGCATTTT. Filled out from reference TRBV18 and TRBJ1-5, the complete variable domain reads NAGVMQNPRHLVRRRGQEARLRCSPMKGHSHVYWYRQLPEEGLKFMVYLQKENIIDESGMPKERFSAEFPKEGPSILRIQQVVRGDSAAYFCASSGARLGQPQHFGDGTRLSIL.

The chain has TRBV27 and TRBJ1-1; 7 nucleotides line up with TRBD1. This CDR3 is built from 15 residues. V lost 5 bases to trimming and J lost 1 base; unmatched junction nucleotides: 7. Germline V lookup: CDR1 MNHEY, CDR2 SMNVEV (reference sequence). This chain's CDR3 is CASSPRDSWNTEAFF. As DNA, the CDR3 is TGTGCCAGCAGTCCCCGGGACAGTTGGAACACTGAAGCTTTCTTT.